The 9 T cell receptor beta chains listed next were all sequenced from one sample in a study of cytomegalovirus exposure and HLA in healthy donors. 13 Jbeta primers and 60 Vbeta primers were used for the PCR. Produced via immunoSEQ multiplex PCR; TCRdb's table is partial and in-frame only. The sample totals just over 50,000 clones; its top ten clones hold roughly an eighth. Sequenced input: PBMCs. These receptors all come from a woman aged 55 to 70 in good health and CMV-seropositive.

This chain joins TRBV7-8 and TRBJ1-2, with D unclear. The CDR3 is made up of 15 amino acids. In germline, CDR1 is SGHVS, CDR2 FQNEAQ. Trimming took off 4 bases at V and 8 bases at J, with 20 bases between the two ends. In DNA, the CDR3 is TGTGCCAGCAGCTACCCCGGGCTACATGGCGGGGGCTACACCTTC. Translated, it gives CASSYPGLHGGGYTF.

CDR3 in amino acids: CASTTGTESYEQYF. The CDR3 region has the DNA TGTGCCAGCACGACCGGGACAGAGTCCTACGAGCAGTACTTC. The V call is TRBV28, the J call TRBJ2-7, with 7 positions matching TRBD1. CDR3 length: 14 amino acids. Germline V lookup: CDR1 MDHEN, CDR2 SYDVKM. The V and J ends lost 7 bases and 1 base, in that order; junction bases with no gene match: 7. Combining the CDR3 with reference TRBV28 and TRBJ2-7 gives the whole variable domain DVKVTQSSRYLVKRTGEKVFLECVQDMDHENMFWYRQDPGLGLRLIYFSYDVKMKEKGDIPEGYSVSREKKERFSLILESASTNQTSMYLCASTTGTESYEQYFGPGTRLTVT.

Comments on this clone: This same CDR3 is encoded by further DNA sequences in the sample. The CDR3 protein is CASSLGWGGQETQYF. The CDR3 DNA reads TGCGCCAGCAGCTTGGGGTGGGGCGGTCAAGAGACCCAGTACTTC. The chain employs TRBV5-1 and TRBJ2-5, with D possibly being TRBD1 (5 bases). Trimming took 0 bases from V and 2 from J, leaving 11 bases between them. Germline V lookup: CDR1 SGHRS, CDR2 YFSETQ. The CDR3 loop spans 15 amino acids.

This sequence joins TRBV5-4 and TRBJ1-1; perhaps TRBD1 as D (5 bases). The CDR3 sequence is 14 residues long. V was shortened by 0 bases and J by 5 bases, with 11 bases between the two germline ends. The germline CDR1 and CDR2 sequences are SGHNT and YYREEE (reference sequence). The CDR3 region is CASSLDRFRTEAFF. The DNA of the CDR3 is TGTGCCAGCAGCTTGGACAGGTTCCGGACTGAAGCTTTCTTT.

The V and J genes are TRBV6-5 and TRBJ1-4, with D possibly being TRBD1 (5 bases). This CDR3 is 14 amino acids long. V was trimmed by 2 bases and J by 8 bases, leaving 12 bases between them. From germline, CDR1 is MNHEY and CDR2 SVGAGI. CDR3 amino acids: CASSYGGVREKLFF. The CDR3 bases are TGTGCCAGCAGTTACGGGGGGGTCCGGGAAAAACTGTTTTTT.

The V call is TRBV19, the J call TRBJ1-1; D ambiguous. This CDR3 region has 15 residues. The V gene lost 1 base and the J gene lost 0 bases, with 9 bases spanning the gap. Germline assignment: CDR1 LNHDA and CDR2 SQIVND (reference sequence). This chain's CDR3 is CASSIGQSMNTEAFF. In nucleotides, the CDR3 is TGTGCCAGTAGTATAGGGCAGTCCATGAACACTGAAGCTTTCTTT.

This CDR3 reads CASSPEDRNTEAFF. The DNA of the CDR3 is TGTGCCAGCTCACCAGAGGACAGGAACACTGAAGCTTTCTTT. This chain links TRBV18 with TRBJ1-1; a weak D match, TRBD1 (6 bases). Per germline, CDR1 KGHSH and CDR2 LQKENI. The CDR3 runs 14 residues. V shed 2 bases and J shed 1 base, with 8 bases lying between them. Drawing the rest from reference TRBV18 and TRBJ1-1, the complete variable domain is NAGVMQNPRHLVRRRGQEARLRCSPMKGHSHVYWYRQLPEEGLKFMVYLQKENIIDESGMPKERFSAEFPKEGPSILRIQQVVRGDSAAYFCASSPEDRNTEAFFGQGTRLTVV.

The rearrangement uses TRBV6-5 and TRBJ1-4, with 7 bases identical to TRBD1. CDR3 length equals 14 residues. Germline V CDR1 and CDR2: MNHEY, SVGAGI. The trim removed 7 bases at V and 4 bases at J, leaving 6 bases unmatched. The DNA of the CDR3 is TGTGCCAGCACCAAGACAGGGTATAATGAAAAACTGTTTTTT. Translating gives CASTKTGYNEKLFF.

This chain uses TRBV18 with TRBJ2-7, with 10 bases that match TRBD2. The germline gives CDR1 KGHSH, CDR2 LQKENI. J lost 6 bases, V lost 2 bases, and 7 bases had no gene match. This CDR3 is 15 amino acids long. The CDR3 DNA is TGTGCCAGCTCACCAGGGCCAGCGGGGGGGCGCGAGCAGTACTTC. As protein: CASSPGPAGGREQYF.